These 17 T cell receptor beta chains originate from one sample sequenced in a study of response to subunit inactivated influenza vaccine. TCRdb reanalysed the RT-PCR reads using MiXCR and keeps one entry per CDR3 protein. Of around 530,000 distinct CDR3 sequences in the sample, about an eighth were seen once. This sample comprised PBMCs from blood, obtained on the day of vaccination. These receptors were obtained from a man in his fifties or sixties who received an inactivated influenza vaccine.

This clonotype appeared many times. The V gene is TRBV7-9, the J gene TRBJ1-2; tentatively, D is TRBD1 (5 bases). This CDR3 region has 11 residues. Germline CDR1 reads SEHNR; CDR2 reads FQNEAQ (reference sequence). The V end lost 2 bases, the J end lost 7 bases, and 5 bases lay between the germline ends. CDR3 sequence: CASSLQGGYTF. Here the CDR3 DNA reads TGTGCCAGCAGCTTACAGGGTGGCTACACCTTC.

This sequence joins TRBV5-1 and TRBJ2-5; 7 positions match TRBD2. This CDR3 contains 15 residues. The germline V gene encodes CDR1 SGHRS and CDR2 YFSETQ. V dropped 1 base and J dropped 5; count of bases not matched to a gene: 8. CDR3 loop: CASSLTGGSAETQYF. DNA for the CDR3: TGCGCCAGCAGCTTGACGGGCGGGAGCGCTGAGACCCAGTACTTC.

The genes are TRBV7-2 and TRBJ2-5, with D maybe TRBD2 (5 bases). CDR1 SGHTA and CDR2 FQGNSA come from the germline V gene. V gave up 5 bases and J gave up 1 base, with 11 bases separating them. There are 14 residues in the CDR3. In nucleotides, the CDR3 is TGTGCCAGCAGCCCTGGGAGATCCCAAGAGACCCAGTACTTC. Translated, it gives CASSPGRSQETQYF.

The chain employs TRBV6-2 or TRBV6-3 and TRBJ2-7, with D possibly TRBD1 on 6 matching bases. The germline V gene encodes CDR1 MNHEY and CDR2 SVGEGT. V was shortened by 3 bases and J by 3 bases, with 18 bases between the two germline ends. The CDR3 contains 16 residues. This CDR3 is CASSYNGQTRYYEQYF. As DNA, the CDR3 is TGTGCCAGCAGTTATAACGGACAGACCCGGTACTACGAGCAGTACTTC.

A few counts support this clonotype. The rearrangement uses TRBV21-1 and TRBJ2-1; the DNA was not compared with TRBD2, the D call given in the table. TRBV21-1 is termed a pseudogene. CDR3 size: 20 residues. CDR3 in DNA: TGTGCCAGCAGCAATTTGCTGGGACTAGCGGCCCTTAGCTCCTACAATGAGCAGTTCTTC. Residues: CASSNLLGLAALSSYNEQFF.

The chain uses TRBV12-3 or TRBV12-4 and TRBJ2-5, with TRBD2 identical over 8 bases. The CDR3 contains 13 residues. With 6 bases clipped from V and 6 bases from J, the junction kept 6 bases outside the gene matches. The CDR3 DNA is TGTGCCAGCAGCGTAGCGGGACTAAAGACCCAGTACTTC. Protein sequence: CASSVAGLKTQYF.

The CDR3 spells CASNTGGNYGYTF. In DNA form, the CDR3 reads TGTGCCAGCAACACAGGGGGCAACTATGGCTACACCTTC. V gene TRBV6-1 combines with J gene TRBJ1-2; TRBD1 aligns across 9 bases. V was clipped by 7 bases and J by 2 bases; unmatched bases: 2. The germline V gene has CDR1 MNHNS and CDR2 SASEGT. This CDR3 region has 13 residues.

The V call is TRBV30, the J call TRBJ2-7; D remains ambiguous. Germline lookup yields CDR1 GTSNPN and CDR2 SVGIG (reference sequence). Trimming pared 0 bases from V and 2 bases from J, leaving 11 bases between. The CDR3 runs 14 residues. CDR3 bases: TGTGCCTGGAGTGTAGGCAGTGGGACCTACGAGCAGTACTTC. Its protein is CAWSVGSGTYEQYF.

The V gene is TRBV5-1, the J gene TRBJ2-2, with D possibly TRBD2 on 5 matching bases. The CDR3 length is 15 residues. Trimming took 1 base from V and 3 from J, leaving 10 bases between them. The germline CDR1 and CDR2 sequences are SGHRS and YFSETQ. The CDR3 DNA reads TGCGCCAGCAGCTTGCGAGGACTGCACACCGGGGAGCTGTTTTTT. It translates to CASSLRGLHTGELFF.

This clonotype was counted many times. The V and J genes are TRBV6-2 or TRBV6-3 and TRBJ1-1; D perhaps matches TRBD1 (6 bases). Per germline, CDR1 MNHEY and CDR2 SVGEGT. The V gene lost 6 bases and the J gene lost 1 base, with 12 bases spanning the gap. The CDR3 sequence is 14 residues long. CDR3 region: CASSLSRGNTEAFF. DNA for the CDR3: TGTGCCAGCAGCTTGAGCAGGGGGAACACTGAAGCTTTCTTT.

This clonotype has more than one count but fewer than ten. This chain joins TRBV12-3 or TRBV12-4 and TRBJ2-7, with 7 positions matching TRBD2. The CDR3 sequence is 14 residues long. The junction had 10 bases not matched to a gene; V was cut back by 8 bases and J by 3 bases. CDR3 protein: CASQGGLAVYEQYF. CDR3 in DNA: TGTGCCAGCCAGGGTGGGCTAGCGGTCTACGAGCAGTACTTC.

This clonotype was counted between two and nine times. This rearrangement joins TRBV5-1 to TRBJ2-1, with D possibly being TRBD2 (9 bases). The germline V gene encodes CDR1 SGHRS and CDR2 YFSETQ. V lost 4 bases and J lost 9, with 20 bases in between. The CDR3 loop spans 15 amino acids. The CDR3 is CASSQGTSRGREQFF. CDR3 DNA sequence: TGCGCCAGCAGCCAAGGGACTAGCAGGGGGCGTGAGCAGTTCTTC.

This clonotype was seen only a few times. The chain employs TRBV12-3 or TRBV12-4 and TRBJ2-5, with a weak D call TRBD1 (7 bases). This CDR3 comprises 15 residues. Trimming cost V 1 base and J 5 bases, with 14 bases left between them. The CDR3 loop is CASSLVRGVSETQYF. In DNA, the CDR3 is TGTGCCAGCAGTTTAGTCAGGGGGGTGTCGGAGACCCAGTACTTC.

This clonotype was seen only a few times. This chain links TRBV10-2 with TRBJ2-4, with TRBD1 matching over 7 bases. Losses at the gene ends were 6 bases for V and 1 base for J; bases not matched to a gene: 6. The CDR3 runs 15 residues. Germline CDR1 WSHSY, CDR2 SAAADI. As DNA, the CDR3 is TGCGCCAGCAGCCTAGGGGACAGCGCCAAAAACATTCAGTACTTC. Translating gives CASSLGDSAKNIQYF.

In its sample, this clonotype was seen a few times. The chain has TRBV12-3 or TRBV12-4 and TRBJ2-2; TRBD1 agrees at 12 bases. Germline trimming cut 4 bases from V and 6 bases from J; bases unmatched to any gene: 3. This CDR3 is 15 amino acids long. Written as DNA, the CDR3 is TGTGCCAGCAGTTCCCGGGACAGGGGGCCCGGGGAGCTGTTTTTT. The encoded protein is CASSSRDRGPGELFF.

V gene TRBV3-1 combines with J gene TRBJ2-3; 7 nucleotides line up with TRBD2. The ends lost 0 bases at V and 4 bases at J; junction bases unmatched: 16. Germline CDR1 and CDR2: LGHDT and YNNKEL (reference sequence). CDR3 length: 19 amino acids. The CDR3 DNA reads TGTGCCAGCAGCCAAGACTGGAGTGGCGGCGGGGGAATGGCAGATACGCAGTATTTT. Translated, it gives CASSQDWSGGGGMADTQYF.

This chain uses TRBV6-1 with TRBJ2-1; 9 nucleotides align to TRBD1. Germline assignment: CDR1 MNHNS and CDR2 SASEGT. The CDR3 is 15 amino acids. V was clipped by 5 bases and J by 7 bases; unmatched bases: 9. CDR3 nucleotides: TGTGCCAGCAGTACCCTCGGACAGGGGACGAATGAGCAGTTCTTC. The encoded protein is CASSTLGQGTNEQFF.